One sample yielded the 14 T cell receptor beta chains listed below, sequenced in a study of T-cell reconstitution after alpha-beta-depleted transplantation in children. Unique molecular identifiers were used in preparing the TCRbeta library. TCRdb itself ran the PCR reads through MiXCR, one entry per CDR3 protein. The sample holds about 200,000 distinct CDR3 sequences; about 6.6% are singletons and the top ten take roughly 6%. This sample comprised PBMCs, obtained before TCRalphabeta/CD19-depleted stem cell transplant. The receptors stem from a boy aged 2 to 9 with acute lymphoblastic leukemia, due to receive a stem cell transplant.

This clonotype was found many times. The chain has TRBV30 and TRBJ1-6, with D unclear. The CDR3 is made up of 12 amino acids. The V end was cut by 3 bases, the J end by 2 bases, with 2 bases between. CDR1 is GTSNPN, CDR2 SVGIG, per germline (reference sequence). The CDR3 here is CAWRTYNSPLHF. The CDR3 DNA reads TGTGCCTGGAGGACCTATAATTCACCCCTCCACTTT.

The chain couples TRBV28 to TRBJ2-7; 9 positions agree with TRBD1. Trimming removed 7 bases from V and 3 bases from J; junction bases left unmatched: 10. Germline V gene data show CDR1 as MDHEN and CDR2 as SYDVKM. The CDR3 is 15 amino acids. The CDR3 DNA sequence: TGTGCCAGCACCATACAGGGGGCGAAGTTCTACGAGCAGTACTTC. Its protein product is CASTIQGAKFYEQYF. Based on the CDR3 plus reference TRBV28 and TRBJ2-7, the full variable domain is DVKVTQSSRYLVKRTGEKVFLECVQDMDHENMFWYRQDPGLGLRLIYFSYDVKMKEKGDIPEGYSVSREKKERFSLILESASTNQTSMYLCASTIQGAKFYEQYFGPGTRLTVT.

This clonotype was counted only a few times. CDR3 residues: CASSARTSGTTTVSYEQYF. As DNA, the CDR3 is TGTGCCAGCAGTGCCCGGACTAGCGGGACGACTACCGTATCCTACGAGCAGTACTTC. The J gene is TRBJ2-7, the V gene TRBV2; 12 bases agree with TRBD2. With 4 bases clipped from V and 1 base from J, the junction kept 14 bases outside the gene matches. This CDR3 is 19 amino acids long. Germline V CDR1 and CDR2: SNHLY, FYNNEI.

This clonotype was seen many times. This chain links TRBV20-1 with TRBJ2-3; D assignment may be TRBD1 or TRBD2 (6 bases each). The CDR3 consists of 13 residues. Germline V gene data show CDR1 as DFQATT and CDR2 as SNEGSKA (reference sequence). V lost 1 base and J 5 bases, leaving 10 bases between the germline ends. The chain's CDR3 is CSARGGGIDTQYF. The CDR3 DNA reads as TGCAGTGCTAGAGGAGGGGGGATAGATACGCAGTATTTT.

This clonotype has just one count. The CDR3 is CASSLEAYYNEQFF. DNA of the CDR3: TGTGCCAGCAGCTTAGAGGCCTACTACAATGAGCAGTTCTTC. The chain has TRBV7-2 and TRBJ2-1; D remains ambiguous. The V end lost 1 base, the J end lost 3 bases, and 7 bases lay between the germline ends. CDR3 length equals 14 residues. Germline values: CDR1 SGHTA, CDR2 FQGNSA.

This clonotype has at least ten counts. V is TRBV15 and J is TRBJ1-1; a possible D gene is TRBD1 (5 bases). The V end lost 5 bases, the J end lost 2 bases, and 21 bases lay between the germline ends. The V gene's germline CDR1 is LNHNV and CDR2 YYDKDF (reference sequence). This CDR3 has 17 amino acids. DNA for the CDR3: TGTGCCACCAGCGGGCCCCTGGGCAGGGCAGAAAACACTGAAGCTTTCTTT. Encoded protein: CATSGPLGRAENTEAFF.

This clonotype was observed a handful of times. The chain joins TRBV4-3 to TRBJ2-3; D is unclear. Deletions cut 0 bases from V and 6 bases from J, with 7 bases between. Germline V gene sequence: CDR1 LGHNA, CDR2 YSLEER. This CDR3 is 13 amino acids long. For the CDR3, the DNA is TGCGCCAGCAGCCAAGATCTACAGGATACGCAGTATTTT. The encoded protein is CASSQDLQDTQYF.

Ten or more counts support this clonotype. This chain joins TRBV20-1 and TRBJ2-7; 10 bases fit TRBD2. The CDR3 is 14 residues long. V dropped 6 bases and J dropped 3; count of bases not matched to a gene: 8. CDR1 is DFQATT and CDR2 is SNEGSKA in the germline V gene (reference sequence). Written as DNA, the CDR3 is TGCAGTGCCACCGAGCGGGAGGGCCTCTACGAGCAGTACTTC. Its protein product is CSATEREGLYEQYF.

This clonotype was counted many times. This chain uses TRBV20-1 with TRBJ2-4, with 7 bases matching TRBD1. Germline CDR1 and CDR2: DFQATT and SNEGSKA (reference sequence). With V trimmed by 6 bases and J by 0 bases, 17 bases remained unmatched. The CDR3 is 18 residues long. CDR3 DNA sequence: TGCAGTGCCTATGGACAGGAAATTACAATTCTAGCCAAAAACATTCAGTACTTC. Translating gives CSAYGQEITILAKNIQYF.

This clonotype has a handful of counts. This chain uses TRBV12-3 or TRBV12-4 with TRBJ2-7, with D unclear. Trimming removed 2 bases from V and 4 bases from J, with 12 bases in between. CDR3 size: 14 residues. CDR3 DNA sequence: TGTGCCAGCAGTTTAAGTCGAAGGCCTTACGAGCAGTACTTC. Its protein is CASSLSRRPYEQYF.

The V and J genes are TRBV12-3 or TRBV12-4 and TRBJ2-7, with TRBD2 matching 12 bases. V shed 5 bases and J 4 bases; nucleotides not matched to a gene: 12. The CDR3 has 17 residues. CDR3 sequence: CASSRRLAGGLGYEQYF. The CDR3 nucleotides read TGTGCCAGCAGTCGGCGGCTAGCGGGGGGGCTGGGGTACGAGCAGTACTTC.

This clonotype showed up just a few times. The CDR3 DNA reads TGTGCCAGCAGCTCGCCCCGGGACAGGGGGTCGGATGAGCAGTTCTTC. This sequence encodes CASSSPRDRGSDEQFF. The chain recombines TRBV7-8 with TRBJ2-1; 11 bases match TRBD1. The CDR3 loop spans 16 amino acids. V lost 4 bases and J lost 8; bases outside the gene matches: 10. Germline CDR1 SGHVS, CDR2 FQNEAQ. Drawing the rest from reference TRBV7-8 and TRBJ2-1, the complete variable domain is GAGVSQSPRYKVAKRGQDVALRCDPISGHVSLFWYQQALGQGPEFLTYFQNEAQLDKSGLPSDRFFAERPEGSVSTLKIQRTQQEDSAVYLCASSSPRDRGSDEQFFGPGTRLTVL.

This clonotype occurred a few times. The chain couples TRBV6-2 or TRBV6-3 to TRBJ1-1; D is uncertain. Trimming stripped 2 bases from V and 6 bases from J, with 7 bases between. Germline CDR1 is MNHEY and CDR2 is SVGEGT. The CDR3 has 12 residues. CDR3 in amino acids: CASSYGRPEAFF. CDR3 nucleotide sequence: TGTGCCAGCAGTTACGGGCGACCTGAAGCTTTCTTT.

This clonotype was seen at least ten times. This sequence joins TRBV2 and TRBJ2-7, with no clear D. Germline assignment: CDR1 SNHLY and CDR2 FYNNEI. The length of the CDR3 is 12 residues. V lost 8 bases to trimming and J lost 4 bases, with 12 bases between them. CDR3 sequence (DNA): TGTGCCAGCCGCCAGGAAGTTTACGAGCAGTACTTC. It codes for CASRQEVYEQYF.